Presented here are 28 T cell receptor beta chains from one specimen sequenced in a study of T cell responses to AZD1222 COVID-19 vaccine. Clones were read by immunoSEQ multiplex PCR, and TCRdb kept only the in-frame ones, dropping some. The repertoire has some 130,000 clones, just under 95% of them found once; the top ten carry 0.9% to 1.3%. The sample here was peripheral blood, taken 28 days after the second AZD1222 dose. The receptors here all came from an adult who received the AZD1222 COVID-19 vaccine.

The chain recombines TRBV7-8 with TRBJ2-1; tentatively, D is TRBD2 (6 bases). CDR1 and CDR2 from the germline V gene are SGHVS and FQNEAQ. The length of the CDR3 is 12 residues. With 5 bases removed from V and 9 bases from J, the gap between germline ends came to 11 bases. DNA for the CDR3: TGTGCCAGCAGCCTGGTGGGGGGTGAGCAGTTCTTC. Residues: CASSLVGGEQFF.

The rearrangement joins TRBV19 to TRBJ2-3; no clear D gene. The CDR3 length is 16 residues. The V end lost 6 bases, the J end lost 3 bases, and 19 bases lay between the germline ends. Looked up from germline, CDR1 is LNHDA and CDR2 is SQIVND (reference sequence). The CDR3 DNA is TGTGCCAGTAGGGCCCTTGGGCCCCAACAGACAGATACGCAGTATTTT. This sequence encodes CASRALGPQQTDTQYF.

The chain links TRBV6-5 to TRBJ1-5; 7 bases are shared with TRBD1. CDR1 is MNHEY and CDR2 is SVGAGI in the germline V gene. The CDR3 spans 15 residues. The ends lost 4 bases at V and 6 bases at J; junction bases unmatched: 9. The CDR3 loop is CASSSGQLAGQPQHF. Here the CDR3 DNA reads TGTGCCAGCAGTTCGGGACAGTTGGCAGGTCAGCCCCAGCATTTT.

V gene TRBV2 combines with J gene TRBJ2-3; 9 positions match TRBD2. The germline V gene encodes CDR1 SNHLY and CDR2 FYNNEI. The CDR3 length is 15 residues. J gave up 3 bases and V 3 bases, and 4 bases lay outside the gene matches. CDR3 amino acids: CASSETSGRTDTQYF. The CDR3 DNA is TGTGCCAGCAGTGAGACTAGCGGTCGAACAGATACGCAGTATTTT.

This clone was counted between two and nine times. The chain is built from TRBV11-1 and TRBJ2-4; TRBD1 is a possible D gene (6 bases). With 5 bases removed from V and 3 bases from J, the gap between germline ends came to 17 bases. CDR1 SGHAT and CDR2 FQDESV come from the germline V gene (reference sequence). The CDR3 sequence is 16 residues long. The CDR3 nucleotides are TGTGCCAGCAGCCCCTCCAGGGGCGTTAGCAAAAACATTCAGTACTTC. Translating it yields CASSPSRGVSKNIQYF.

The chain carries TRBV18 and TRBJ1-6; 10 nucleotides match TRBD1. The V and J ends lost 3 bases and 7 bases, in that order; junction bases with no gene match: 6. CDR1 KGHSH and CDR2 LQKENI come from the germline V gene. The CDR3 length is 16 residues. In DNA form, the CDR3 reads TGTGCCAGCTCACCCGAGACAGGGGGCGCGAATTCACCCCTCCACTTT. The encoded protein is CASSPETGGANSPLHF.

This clone was counted a few times. The chain combines TRBV29-1 with TRBJ2-1; maybe TRBD1 (6 bases). Germline assignment: CDR1 SQVTM and CDR2 ANQGSEA. Trimming removed 5 bases at V and 0 bases at J, with 17 bases between. The CDR3 consists of 16 residues. CDR3 sequence: CSVTGLIQLSYNEQFF. The DNA for the CDR3 is TGCAGCGTTACAGGGCTAATACAGCTCTCCTACAATGAGCAGTTCTTC.

V is TRBV27 and J is TRBJ2-7, with a possible D match to TRBD2 (5 bases). Trimming took 6 bases from V and 3 from J, leaving 12 bases between them. The CDR3 consists of 13 residues. Germline assignment: CDR1 MNHEY and CDR2 SMNVEV (reference sequence). Written as DNA, the CDR3 is TGTGCCAGCAGCAAAAAGGCGGGCTACGAGCAGTACTTC. Translation gives CASSKKAGYEQYF.

On this clone itself: This sample also contains other DNA sequences that code for the same CDR3. The chain is built from TRBV3-1 (or the pseudogene TRBV3-2) and TRBJ2-3; 10 bases fit TRBD2. CDR1 and CDR2 from the germline V gene are LGHDT and YNNKEL (reference sequence). Trimming cost V 4 bases and J 3 bases; bases outside gene matches: 4. There are 15 residues in the CDR3. The CDR3 DNA sequence: TGTGCCAGCAGCCCTAGCGGGAGTAGGACAGATACGCAGTATTTT. Its translation is CASSPSGSRTDTQYF.

The chain combines TRBV7-3 with TRBJ2-5, with D tentatively TRBD1 (6 bases). The V and J ends lost 3 bases and 5 bases respectively, with 13 bases between them. This CDR3 contains 14 residues. CDR1 is SGHTA and CDR2 is FQGTGA in the germline V gene. This CDR3 is CASSLTGHSETQYF. The CDR3 DNA reads TGTGCCAGCAGCTTGACGGGACATTCGGAGACCCAGTACTTC. Supplemented by reference TRBV7-3 and TRBJ2-5, the full variable domain reads GAGVSQTPSNKVTEKGKYVELRCDPISGHTALYWYRQSLGQGPEFLIYFQGTGAADDSGLPNDRFFAVRPEGSVSTLKIQRTERGDSAVYLCASSLTGHSETQYFGPGTRLLVL.

The V call is TRBV28, the J call TRBJ1-4, with D possibly being TRBD1 (5 bases). The V end was cut by 8 bases, the J end by 5 bases, with 9 bases between. CDR1 MDHEN and CDR2 SYDVKM come from the germline V gene. This CDR3 contains 12 residues. The CDR3 DNA is TGTGCCAGCGGGGCTCTCAATGAAAAACTGTTTTTT. This translates into CASGALNEKLFF.

This chain connects TRBV6-1 to TRBJ1-5, with D maybe TRBD1 (6 bases). The germline V gene encodes CDR1 MNHNS and CDR2 SASEGT. Trimming pared 2 bases from V and 2 bases from J, leaving 13 bases between. This CDR3 is built from 16 residues. This CDR3 reads CASSERGNAGNQPQHF. The CDR3 nucleotides are TGTGCCAGCAGTGAAAGGGGGAATGCGGGCAATCAGCCCCAGCATTTT.

The chain couples TRBV10-3 to TRBJ1-1, with TRBD1 matching 11 bases. Germline V gene sequence: CDR1 ENHRY, CDR2 SYGVKD. The ends lost 6 bases at V and 10 bases at J; junction bases unmatched: 10. The CDR3 covers 14 residues. The CDR3 DNA reads TGTGCCATCAGGATTGGACAGGGGGCGGATCGAGCTTTCTTT. Encoded protein: CAIRIGQGADRAFF.

As DNA, the CDR3 is TGTGCCAGCAGCCCGAGGTCGGACTATGGCTACACCTTC. It codes for CASSPRSDYGYTF. This chain links TRBV12-3 or TRBV12-4 with TRBJ1-2; D gene unclear. V dropped 6 bases and J dropped 3 bases, with 11 bases sitting between them. This CDR3 has 13 amino acids.

The chain uses TRBV6-5 and TRBJ1-4; D gene unclear. This CDR3 contains 12 residues. CDR1 MNHEY and CDR2 SVGAGI come from the germline V gene. V was trimmed by 6 bases and J by 7 bases, leaving 9 bases between them. CDR3 residues: CASRSVGEKLFF. The CDR3 nucleotides read TGTGCCAGCAGGAGTGTAGGTGAAAAACTGTTTTTT.

On this clone itself: The identical CDR3 is also encoded by other nucleotide sequences in the sample. This chain uses TRBV19 with TRBJ1-5; D is unresolved. This CDR3 is built from 12 residues. Germline values: CDR1 LNHDA, CDR2 SQIVND (reference sequence). Trimming pared 5 bases from V and 3 bases from J, leaving 5 bases between. The CDR3 loop reads CASSGSNQPQHF. CDR3 DNA: TGTGCCAGTAGTGGATCCAATCAGCCCCAGCATTTT.

The CDR3 spells CASSLGSRGQPQHF. In DNA, the CDR3 is TGTGCCAGCAGCCTGGGCAGCCGGGGTCAGCCCCAGCATTTT. This chain joins TRBV11-1 and TRBJ1-5; D uncertain. The germline gives CDR1 SGHAT, CDR2 FQDESV (reference sequence). The CDR3 loop spans 14 amino acids. The ends were cut back, 5 bases at V and 6 bases at J, with 14 bases in the middle.

The genes are TRBV7-6 and TRBJ1-6, with D possibly matching TRBD1 (6 bases). V lost 4 bases and J 7 bases, leaving 20 bases between the germline ends. The germline CDR1 and CDR2 sequences are SGHVS and FNYEAQ. This CDR3 is built from 17 residues. CDR3: CASSSAMGDIWNSPLHF. In nucleotides, the CDR3 is TGTGCCAGCAGCTCGGCGATGGGGGACATATGGAATTCACCCCTCCACTTT.

The V gene is TRBV18, the J gene TRBJ2-3; 11 nucleotides line up with TRBD1. The J segment lost 6 bases and the V segment lost 4 bases, leaving 6 bases of the junction unmatched. The CDR3 loop spans 15 amino acids. Looked up from germline, CDR1 is KGHSH and CDR2 is LQKENI. The CDR3 DNA is TGTGCCAGCTCACTCGGGACAGGGGGTAAGGATACGCAGTATTTT. Amino acid sequence: CASSLGTGGKDTQYF.

This clone was seen only once. The chain links TRBV27 to TRBJ2-1, with a weak D call TRBD2 (6 bases). CDR3 length: 12 residues. The germline CDR1 and CDR2 sequences are MNHEY and SMNVEV (reference sequence). V lost 3 bases and J lost 6, with 6 bases in between. The CDR3 is CASSFGSNEQFF. CDR3 bases: TGTGCCAGCAGTTTCGGGAGCAATGAGCAGTTCTTC.

The rearrangement links TRBV3-1 (or the pseudogene TRBV3-2) to TRBJ1-2; tentatively, D is TRBD1 (5 bases). Germline-derived CDR1 and CDR2 are LGHDT and YNNKEL (reference sequence). The ends were cut back, 1 base at V and 6 bases at J, with 12 bases in the middle. This CDR3 has 14 amino acids. The CDR3 bases are TGTGCCAGCAGCCAAGGAATAGGGGTTAATGGCTACACCTTC. It is translated as CASSQGIGVNGYTF.

The genes are TRBV5-4 and TRBJ2-2, with 8 bases fitting TRBD1. This CDR3 comprises 15 residues. V shed 3 bases, J shed 3 bases, and the junction held 4 bases outside the gene matches. Germline assignment: CDR1 SGHNT and CDR2 YYREEE (reference sequence). This CDR3 reads CASSWTGSDTGELFF. The CDR3 nucleotides read TGTGCCAGCAGCTGGACAGGGTCGGACACCGGGGAGCTGTTTTTT. Using reference TRBV5-4 and TRBJ2-2 for the parts outside the CDR3, the full variable domain is ETGVTQSPTHLIKTRGQQVTLRCSSQSGHNTVSWYQQALGQGPQFIFQYYREEENGRGNFPPRFSGLQFPNYSSELNVNALELDDSALYLCASSWTGSDTGELFFGEGSRLTVL.

This clone came up once. This chain uses TRBV5-1 with TRBJ1-3; 9 positions agree with TRBD1. Germline loops: CDR1 SGHRS, CDR2 YFSETQ. V was pared by 0 bases and J by 3 bases, with 4 bases of the junction left unmatched. The CDR3 contains 16 residues. For the CDR3, the DNA is TGCGCCAGCAGCTTGGGGGACAGGGCGAGTGGAAACACCATATATTTT. It specifies CASSLGDRASGNTIYF.

The gene calls are TRBV9 and TRBJ2-2; D call uncertain. Germline-derived CDR1 and CDR2 are SGDLS and YYNGEE. This CDR3 comprises 14 residues. Trimming shortened V by 0 bases and J by 0 bases, and 3 bases separated the two germline ends. This chain's CDR3 is CASSVDTNTGELFF. CDR3 nucleotide sequence: TGTGCCAGCAGCGTAGACACGAACACCGGGGAGCTGTTTTTT.

The CDR3 sequence is CASSEASTSGYEQYF. The CDR3 DNA is TGTGCCAGCAGTGAAGCCTCGACTAGCGGGTACGAGCAGTACTTC. This chain uses TRBV6-1 with TRBJ2-7; TRBD2 agrees at 10 bases. Germline V gene sequence: CDR1 MNHNS, CDR2 SASEGT. The trim removed 0 bases at V and 4 bases at J, leaving 3 bases unmatched. The length of the CDR3 is 15 residues.

The J gene is TRBJ2-5, the V gene TRBV3-1 (or the pseudogene TRBV3-2); 10 bases line up with TRBD1. Germline V gene lookup returns CDR1 LGHDT and CDR2 YNNKEL (reference sequence). With 5 bases clipped from V and 1 base from J, the junction kept 1 base outside the gene matches. The CDR3 extends over 14 amino acids. The DNA for the CDR3 is TGTGCCAGCAGCAGGGACAGGGGCCAAGAGACCCAGTACTTC. Its translation: CASSRDRGQETQYF.

V gene TRBV21-1 combines with J gene TRBJ1-5. TRBV21-1 is annotated as a pseudogene. This CDR3 spans 17 amino acids. The CDR3 region is CASSKDPGLNSNQPQHF. The CDR3 DNA reads TGTGCCAGCAGCAAAGATCCGGGATTGAATAGCAATCAGCCCCAGCATTTT.

The J gene is TRBJ2-2, the V gene TRBV5-1; D is ambiguous. The CDR3 spans 15 residues. Trimming removed 2 bases at V and 0 bases at J, with 8 bases between. CDR1 SGHRS and CDR2 YFSETQ come from the germline V gene. CDR3 sequence: CASSLGSPNTGELFF. The CDR3 DNA reads TGCGCCAGCAGCTTAGGAAGTCCGAACACCGGGGAGCTGTTTTTT.